Shown below are 30 T cell receptor beta chains from a single sample sequenced in a study of vaccination and CD4 T cells after COVID-19. No antigens are known for them. As to treatment: roughly 11-day PBMC culture with coronavirus spike peptide pools or control peptides (ViraFEST assay). The Oncomine TCR Beta short-read assay was what sequenced the DNA obtained from cultured CD4+ T cells. TCRdb reprocessed the PCR reads via MiXCR and lists one record per CDR3 protein. The data show thousands of distinct CDR3 sequences, roughly 56% seen once. The sequencing sample was made of CD4+ T cells from blood, cultured in vitro. The receptors derive from a human donor who had recovered from COVID-19.

This clonotype has a handful of counts. This chain joins TRBV2 and TRBJ1-2; no firm D call. Germline loops: CDR1 SNHLY, CDR2 FYNNEI. This CDR3 contains 12 residues. V was shortened by 4 bases and J by 5 bases, with 8 bases between the two germline ends. In DNA, the CDR3 is TGTGCCAGCAGTGGACGGGCATATGGCTACACCTTC. Translated: CASSGRAYGYTF.

This sequence joins TRBV30 and TRBJ2-5, with D tentatively TRBD1 (7 bases). Trimming shortened V by 0 bases and J by 5 bases, and 16 bases separated the two germline ends. This CDR3 is built from 15 residues. Germline assignment: CDR1 GTSNPN and CDR2 SVGIG (reference sequence). The CDR3 DNA is TGTGCCTGGAGTGTACAAGGGGGCGGAGGGGAGACCCAGTACTTC. Its protein is CAWSVQGGGGETQYF.

This clonotype was detected a few times. The V call is TRBV6-1, the J call TRBJ1-2; maybe TRBD1 (6 bases). Germline V gives CDR1 MNHNS, CDR2 SASEGT. This CDR3 is built from 15 residues. Trimming shortened V by 6 bases and J by 1 base, and 15 bases separated the two germline ends. The CDR3 here is CASRIHRAFNYGYTF. CDR3 DNA sequence: TGTGCCAGCAGGATACACAGGGCCTTTAACTATGGCTACACCTTC.

This rearrangement joins TRBV5-6 to TRBJ1-3; no firm D call. V was trimmed by 1 base and J by 4 bases, leaving 9 bases between them. This CDR3 spans 14 amino acids. The germline CDR1 and CDR2 sequences are SGHDT and YYEEEE. The CDR3 spells CASSLRQAGNTIYF. The CDR3 region has the DNA TGTGCCAGCAGCTTGCGGCAGGCAGGAAACACCATATATTTT. The full variable domain, its missing parts supplied by reference TRBV5-6 and TRBJ1-3, is DAGVTQSPTHLIKTRGQQVTLRCSPKSGHDTVSWYQQALGQGPQFIFQYYEEEERQRGNFPDRFSGHQFPNYSSELNVNALLLGDSALYLCASSLRQAGNTIYFGEGSWLTVV.

This clonotype has more than one count but fewer than ten. The rearrangement links TRBV7-6 to TRBJ1-4; 10 nucleotides align to TRBD1. The germline CDR1 and CDR2 sequences are SGHVS and FNYEAQ. V lost 4 bases to trimming and J lost 5 bases; unmatched junction nucleotides: 4. CDR3 length equals 15 residues. The CDR3: CASSYAGQGNEKLFF. Here the CDR3 DNA reads TGTGCCAGCAGCTACGCGGGACAGGGGAATGAAAAACTGTTTTTT.

The chain couples TRBV19 to TRBJ2-7; maybe TRBD1 (6 bases). V lost 2 bases, J lost 2 bases, and 13 bases lay in between. The CDR3 sequence is 15 residues long. Germline V gene sequence: CDR1 LNHDA, CDR2 SQIVND (reference sequence). As DNA, the CDR3 is TGTGCCAGTAGTATACGGCAGGGGTTCACCTACGAGCAGTACTTC. Protein sequence: CASSIRQGFTYEQYF.

The chain couples TRBV11-2 to TRBJ2-2; 9 bases map to TRBD2. The V gene end was trimmed by 0 bases and the J gene end by 6 bases; junction bases not matched to a gene: 8. The CDR3 is 17 residues long. Germline CDR1 is SGHAT and CDR2 is FQNNGV. CDR3 bases: TGTGCCAGCAGCTTAGATCACTCGCGGGGGGGCGCCGGGGAGCTGTTTTTT. It yields the protein CASSLDHSRGGAGELFF.

J is TRBJ2-7 and V is TRBV6-1; 8 nucleotides agree with TRBD1. CDR3 length: 13 residues. Losses at the gene ends were 5 bases for V and 5 bases for J; bases not matched to a gene: 5. Germline V gene data show CDR1 as MNHNS and CDR2 as SASEGT. CDR3 coding DNA: TGTGCCAGCAGTACAGGGGGGAGAAACGAGCAGTACTTC. Translated: CASSTGGRNEQYF.

This clonotype was observed a few times. The V and J genes are TRBV27 and TRBJ1-2, with a tentative D call TRBD1 (6 bases). V lost 6 bases and J 2 bases, leaving 13 bases between the germline ends. CDR1 is MNHEY, CDR2 SMNVEV, per germline (reference sequence). The CDR3 sequence is 14 residues long. DNA for the CDR3: TGTGCCAGCAGCCCCTTGAGGGGGAACTATGGCTACACCTTC. It is translated as CASSPLRGNYGYTF.

J is TRBJ2-7 and V is TRBV11-3; a possible D gene is TRBD1 (5 bases). Per the germline V gene, CDR1 is SGHNT and CDR2 is YENEEA. The CDR3 totals 17 residues. V lost 3 bases to trimming and J lost 0 bases, with 18 bases between them. In DNA form, the CDR3 reads TGTGCCAGCAGCTTGGCCCGAAGGGGTGGCTCCTCCTACGAGCAGTACTTC. This codes for CASSLARRGGSSYEQYF.

The rearrangement links TRBV20-1 to TRBJ1-4; possibly TRBD1 for D (5 bases). From germline, CDR1 is DFQATT and CDR2 SNEGSKA (reference sequence). CDR3 length: 12 amino acids. Between the trimmed V and J ends, which lost 5 bases and 8 bases, there was a span of 12 bases. The DNA for the CDR3 is TGCAGTGCTGTCAGGGCCGGGGAAAAACTGTTTTTT. Protein product: CSAVRAGEKLFF.

This chain links TRBV11-2 with TRBJ2-7; D assignment may be TRBD1 or TRBD2 (5 bases each). The V and J ends lost 5 bases and 3 bases respectively, with 11 bases between them. This CDR3 comprises 13 residues. Germline CDR1 SGHAT, CDR2 FQNNGV. The CDR3 is CASSPGADYEQYF. The DNA of the CDR3 is TGTGCCAGCAGCCCCGGGGCAGACTACGAGCAGTACTTC.

The chain combines TRBV14 with TRBJ2-3; D uncertain. The CDR3 length is 11 residues. CDR1 SGHDN and CDR2 FVKESK come from the germline V gene. V was clipped by 3 bases and J by 6 bases, with 4 bases between them. CDR3 DNA sequence: TGTGCCAGCAGCCACTCGGATACGCAGTATTTT. It encodes CASSHSDTQYF.

The genes are TRBV7-9 and TRBJ1-3, with D unclear. CDR1 is SEHNR and CDR2 is FQNEAQ in the germline V gene (reference sequence). Trimming left V 2 bases short and J 0 bases short, with 8 bases between. The CDR3 runs 15 residues. The CDR3 DNA sequence: TGTGCCAGCAGCTTATTGCAGGTCTCTGGAAACACCATATATTTT. Amino acid sequence: CASSLLQVSGNTIYF.

This sequence joins TRBV6-1 and TRBJ2-7; 10 positions match TRBD1. Germline-derived CDR1 and CDR2 are MNHNS and SASEGT. There are 13 residues in the CDR3. For the CDR3, the DNA is TGTCCTGGAACCCGGACAGGGGGCTACGAGCAGTACTTC. It codes for CPGTRTGGYEQYF.

There are a few counts of this clonotype. The chain uses TRBV6-2 or TRBV6-3 and TRBJ2-3, with a weak D call TRBD2 (6 bases). In germline, CDR1 is MNHEY, CDR2 SVGEGT. V lost 0 bases, J lost 3 bases, and 10 bases lay in between. The CDR3 loop spans 15 amino acids. The CDR3 nucleotides are TGTGCCAGCAGTTACTCGGACGGAGGGACAGATACGCAGTATTTT. It encodes CASSYSDGGTDTQYF.

This chain uses TRBV6-2 or TRBV6-3 with TRBJ1-2, with D possibly being TRBD1 (6 bases). This CDR3 spans 14 amino acids. Germline V lookup: CDR1 MNHEY, CDR2 SVGEGT. Between the trimmed V and J ends, which lost 6 bases and 1 base, there was a span of 12 bases. Here the CDR3 reads CASSPSRGNYGYTF. The CDR3 DNA reads TGTGCCAGCAGCCCAAGCAGGGGTAACTATGGCTACACCTTC.

This clonotype has more than one count but fewer than ten. This sequence joins TRBV21-1 and TRBJ2-4; TRBD1 is the table's D call and was not checked against the DNA. TRBV21-1 constitutes a pseudogene. The CDR3 runs 18 residues. This CDR3 is CASIDVPTGVVSKNIQYF. Here the CDR3 DNA reads TGTGCCAGCATCGACGTCCCGACAGGGGTTGTCAGCAAAAACATTCAGTACTTC.

This clonotype was seen more than once but under ten times. V is TRBV7-2 and J is TRBJ1-1; possible D gene TRBD1, 6 bases. The CDR3 is 15 residues long. Germline V gene data show CDR1 as SGHTA and CDR2 as FQGNSA. Trimming removed 4 bases from V and 4 bases from J, with 16 bases in between. CDR3 region: CASSSGTHLSTEAFF. In nucleotides, the CDR3 is TGTGCCAGCAGCTCCGGGACACATCTAAGCACTGAAGCTTTCTTT.

Within the sample, this clonotype is large. The V gene is TRBV7-9, the J gene TRBJ1-1; 7 nucleotides align to TRBD1. Germline lookup yields CDR1 SEHNR and CDR2 FQNEAQ (reference sequence). CDR3 length: 15 amino acids. The trim removed 4 bases at V and 5 bases at J, leaving 10 bases unmatched. The CDR3 nucleotides read TGTGCCAGCAGCTCTATGACAGGGTCGGGGACTGAAGCTTTCTTT. This gives the protein CASSSMTGSGTEAFF.

V is TRBV5-1 and J is TRBJ2-1, with D possibly being TRBD1 (7 bases). Germline V gene lookup returns CDR1 SGHRS and CDR2 YFSETQ. The CDR3 loop spans 13 amino acids. V lost 6 bases to trimming and J lost 8 bases, with 15 bases between them. CDR3 residues: CASMWQGEDEQFF. The CDR3 nucleotides are TGCGCCAGCATGTGGCAGGGGGAGGATGAGCAGTTCTTC.

The rearrangement joins TRBV7-9 to TRBJ2-2, with unresolved D. Germline CDR1 is SEHNR and CDR2 is FQNEAQ (reference sequence). The CDR3 is 12 amino acids. V was trimmed by 5 bases and J by 6 bases, leaving 7 bases between them. DNA of the CDR3: TGTGCCAGCAGCCCCCCCGCCGGGGAGCTGTTTTTT. As protein: CASSPPAGELFF.

A note on this clonotype: A read error is possible here, since a much larger clone lies one base away. This chain connects TRBV6-1 to TRBJ1-1; D remains ambiguous. CDR1 MNHNS and CDR2 SASEGT come from the germline V gene. The CDR3 has 12 amino acids. CDR3 nucleotides: TGTGTCAGCGGAGAGTTGAACACTGAAGCTTTCTTT. This sequence encodes CVSGELNTEAFF.

This chain connects TRBV7-6 to TRBJ1-1, with D unclear. Germline CDR1 reads SGHVS; CDR2 reads FNYEAQ. The CDR3 has 13 amino acids. With 5 bases removed from V and 0 bases from J, the gap between germline ends came to 7 bases. The CDR3 DNA reads as TGTGCCAGCAGCAATACGGTGAACACTGAAGCTTTCTTT. Translating gives CASSNTVNTEAFF. The full variable domain, with the rest looked up from reference TRBV7-6 and TRBJ1-1, is GAGVSQSPRYKVTKRGQDVALRCDPISGHVSLYWYRQALGQGPEFLTYFNYEAQQDKSGLPNDRFSAERPEGSISTLTIQRTEQRDSAMYRCASSNTVNTEAFFGQGTRLTVV.

This chain joins TRBV7-8 and TRBJ2-5, with 13 bases aligning to TRBD2. V lost 1 base and J lost 2; bases outside the gene matches: 4. Germline V gene sequence: CDR1 SGHVS, CDR2 FQNEAQ. The CDR3 runs to 17 residues. For the CDR3, the DNA is TGTGCCAGCAGCTTAGTGAGACTAGCGGGGGGACAAGAGACCCAGTACTTC. It translates to CASSLVRLAGGQETQYF. Combining the CDR3 with reference TRBV7-8 and TRBJ2-5 gives the whole variable domain GAGVSQSPRYKVAKRGQDVALRCDPISGHVSLFWYQQALGQGPEFLTYFQNEAQLDKSGLPSDRFFAERPEGSVSTLKIQRTQQEDSAVYLCASSLVRLAGGQETQYFGPGTRLLVL.

The J gene is TRBJ2-2, the V gene TRBV6-1; 7 nucleotides line up with TRBD1. In germline, CDR1 is MNHNS, CDR2 SASEGT. The trim removed 7 bases at V and 3 bases at J, leaving 5 bases unmatched. The CDR3 has 14 amino acids. This CDR3 is CASKGQGDTGELFF. CDR3 coding DNA: TGTGCCAGCAAAGGCCAGGGGGACACCGGGGAGCTGTTTTTT.

This chain uses TRBV7-8 with TRBJ2-1, with 14 bases identical to TRBD2. Trimming removed 0 bases from V and 7 bases from J; junction bases left unmatched: 5. This CDR3 is built from 17 residues. Looked up from germline, CDR1 is SGHVS and CDR2 is FQNEAQ. The CDR3 protein is CASSLARLAGGKNEQFF. The CDR3 nucleotides are TGTGCCAGCAGCTTAGCCCGACTAGCGGGGGGGAAAAATGAGCAGTTCTTC. Full variable domain (missing parts from reference TRBV7-8 and TRBJ2-1): GAGVSQSPRYKVAKRGQDVALRCDPISGHVSLFWYQQALGQGPEFLTYFQNEAQLDKSGLPSDRFFAERPEGSVSTLKIQRTQQEDSAVYLCASSLARLAGGKNEQFFGPGTRLTVL.

The CDR3 here is CASSARDRASEQYF. The CDR3 bases are TGTGCCAGCAGCGCTAGGGACAGGGCGTCCGAGCAGTACTTC. V usage is TRBV7-9 and J usage is TRBJ2-7; 9 nucleotides match TRBD1. Trimming cost V 5 bases and J 6 bases; bases outside gene matches: 8. Germline values: CDR1 SEHNR, CDR2 FQNEAQ (reference sequence). This CDR3 contains 14 residues.

J is TRBJ2-7 and V is TRBV6-2 or TRBV6-3, with D tentatively TRBD1 or TRBD2 (5 bases each). The V and J ends lost 6 bases and 3 bases respectively, with 15 bases between them. The CDR3 length is 14 residues. From germline, CDR1 is MNHEY and CDR2 SVGEGT. For the CDR3, the DNA is TGTGCCAGCAGCCATCCGGGACCCCTCTACGAGCAGTACTTC. Translation: CASSHPGPLYEQYF.

This chain joins TRBV6-1 and TRBJ2-2; D is undetermined. Trimming removed 6 bases at V and 0 bases at J, with 5 bases between. Germline assignment: CDR1 MNHNS and CDR2 SASEGT. This CDR3 is 13 amino acids long. The CDR3 protein is CASRAPNTGELFF. DNA for the CDR3: TGTGCCAGCAGAGCCCCGAACACCGGGGAGCTGTTTTTT.